The rows below give T cell receptor beta chains drawn from one sample of a study of radiation and T cells in renal cell carcinoma. Sequencing was performed with immunoSEQ multiplex PCR; in TCRdb, only in-frame clones are kept and a portion is missing. The sample lists around 46,000 clones; roughly four fifths were seen once. Sequenced material: blood, taken from a patient whose treatment included radiotherapy and nephrectomy. The receptors stem from a woman between 70 and 85 years old with renal cell carcinoma. The CDR3 runs from the conserved cysteine through the conserved F or W. The D gene is left open where the match is weak. Only part of the rows carry a size: once, few, many, or a class if the clone is expanded.

j_gene,d_gene,abundance,v_gene,CDR3nt,CDR3aa
TRBJ1-2,TRBD1,NA,TRBV5-6,TGTGCCAGCAGCCCTGGACAGGGGCATGGCTACACCTTC,CASSPGQGHGYTF
TRBJ1-1,TRBD1,NA,TRBV6-5,TGTGCCAGCAGTTACGTCCACAGGGGTGAAGCTTTCTTT,CASSYVHRGEAFF
TRBJ2-3,NA,once,TRBV19,TGTGCCAGTAGTATAGATTCCACAGATACGCAGTATTTT,CASSIDSTDTQYF
TRBJ1-1,NA,NA,TRBV11-3,TGTGCCAGCAGCTCGTTGAAGGGTATGACTGAAGCTTTCTTT,CASSSLKGMTEAFF
TRBJ2-1,TRBD2,NA,TRBV27,TGTGCCAGCAGATATAGGTCCATCCTGACTAGCGGGAAAAAGGAGGAGCAGTTCTTC,CASRYRSILTSGKKEEQFF
TRBJ1-1,NA,NA,TRBV7-2,TGTGCCAGCATTTTCGCGCGTGCGAACACTGAAGCTTTCTTT,CASIFARANTEAFF
TRBJ1-1,TRBD1,NA,TRBV7-2,TGTGCCAGCAGCTTGCAGGGGGGTTCCACTGAAGCTTTCTTT,CASSLQGGSTEAFF
TRBJ2-3,TRBD2,NA,TRBV6-5,TGTGCCAGCAGTAGTGCCGGGGGGGTAACAGATACGCAGTATTTT,CASSSAGGVTDTQYF
TRBJ2-1,TRBD2,few,TRBV19,TGTGCCAGTAGTATAGAGGGACTAGCGGGGATTTCATCGGGATACAATGAGCAGTTCTTC,CASSIEGLAGISSGYNEQFF
TRBJ1-5,NA,NA,TRBV2,TGTGCCAGCACCCAGGAGGGGGGCAATCAGCCCCAGCATTTT,CASTQEGGNQPQHF
TRBJ2-3,TRBD1,NA,TRBV5-4,TGTGCCAGCAGCGCCGGTCCGGGACAGAGCACAGATACGCAGTATTTT,CASSAGPGQSTDTQYF
TRBJ1-1,NA,NA,TRBV20-1,TGCAGTTCCTACAGTGTACCTGAAGCTTTCTTT,CSSYSVPEAFF
TRBJ2-5,NA,NA,TRBV11-2,TGTGCCAGCAGCTTAGCCCGAGAGACCCAGTACTTC,CASSLARETQYF
TRBJ1-3,NA,NA,TRBV9,TGTGCCAGCAGCGTAGGTGGGAATAATTTCGGAAACACCATATATTTT,CASSVGGNNFGNTIYF
TRBJ1-3,NA,NA,TRBV10-3,TGTGCCATCAGTGAGGGGGCGTCCTCTGGAAACACCATATATTTT,CAISEGASSGNTIYF
TRBJ2-5,NA,NA,TRBV7-2,TGTGCCAGCAGCTTAGTGGCAGGGGAAGGGGAGACCCAGTACTTC,CASSLVAGEGETQYF
TRBJ2-7,TRBD1,NA,TRBV14,TGTGCCAGCAGCCAGCACCGGGACAGTTCGCTCGAGCAGTACTTC,CASSQHRDSSLEQYF
TRBJ1-1,TRBD1,NA,TRBV6-1,TGTGCCAGCAGTGACCAGGGACAGCTTGAAGCTTTCTTT,CASSDQGQLEAFF
TRBJ2-4,TRBD1,NA,TRBV5-4,TGTGCCAGCAGCCGGAAAGTTCTGGACAGGGGGCTGATGGACATTCAGTACTTC,CASSRKVLDRGLMDIQYF
TRBJ2-2,NA,NA,TRBV15,TGTGCCACCAGCAGAGATGGGCAGAACACCGGGGAGCTGTTTTTT,CATSRDGQNTGELFF
TRBJ2-7,TRBD1,NA,TRBV27,TGTGCCAGCAGTACCCGTCAGGGGGCCAACTACGAGCAGTACTTC,CASSTRQGANYEQYF
TRBJ1-6,NA,NA,TRBV28,TGTGCCAGCACCGGAAGGGGAAAAGGTTCACCCCTCCACTTT,CASTGRGKGSPLHF